This T cell receptor (beta chain) stems from a study of T-cell memory formation after mild COVID-19. Study information: For the most part, TCR clusters were specific to one donor.

Germline CDR1 and CDR2: SGHRS and YFSETQ. The ends were cut back, 0 bases at V and 9 bases at J, with 12 bases in the middle. CDR3 length equals 13 residues. The sample holds many counts of this clonotype. Its matching antigen is unknown. Study-level findings and limits: The study found balanced CD4/CD8 in clones contracting day 15 to 85 and a CD4+ lean in later expanders. Among CD4+ contracting clones, most were CM and EM, and CD8+ ones EMRA.

Constant-segment primers were used for 5'RACE, and the resulting TCR alpha and TCR beta cDNA libraries carried sample barcodes and UMIs. TCRdb reanalysed the 5' RACE reads using MiXCR and keeps one entry per CDR3 protein. The table has hundreds of thousands of distinct CDR3 sequences, around 30% seen once. The chain recombines TRBV5-1 with TRBJ2-5; no firm D call. This clonotype originated in an adult woman who had mild COVID-19 (a few samples of this study predate the infection). Cell type and time point are not known. The sample comprised PBMCs or a T cell subset sorted from them (not recorded which). The CDR3 is CASSLDSTRAQYF. In DNA form, the CDR3 reads TGCGCCAGCAGCTTGGACAGTACGAGAGCCCAGTACTTC.